This T cell receptor beta chain was identified during a study of blood T cell dynamics during melanoma immunotherapy. This clone showed up just a few times. Its cognate antigen is unknown. This CDR3 is 16 amino acids long. V was clipped by 6 bases and J by 2 bases; unmatched bases: 10. CDR1 and CDR2 (germline): MNHEY, SMNVEV (reference sequence). The table came from immunoSEQ multiplex PCR; TCRdb's copy has only in-frame clones and leaves some out. The sample lists several thousand clones; just over 95% were seen once. Study-level findings and limits: Immune-effector CD8+ cells best matched cell-free DNA CDR3 sequences and were most clonal.

Documented time point: pre-treatment baseline. The source of this sequence is a human donor with melanoma. This material consisted of effector memory CD8+ T cells from blood, taken from a patient treated with checkpoint blockade. The chain joins TRBV27 to TRBJ2-5, with 9 bases matching TRBD2. The CDR3 reads CASSSEGLAGQETQYF. The CDR3, as DNA: TGTGCCAGCAGCTCCGAGGGGCTAGCGGGGCAAGAGACCCAGTACTTC.